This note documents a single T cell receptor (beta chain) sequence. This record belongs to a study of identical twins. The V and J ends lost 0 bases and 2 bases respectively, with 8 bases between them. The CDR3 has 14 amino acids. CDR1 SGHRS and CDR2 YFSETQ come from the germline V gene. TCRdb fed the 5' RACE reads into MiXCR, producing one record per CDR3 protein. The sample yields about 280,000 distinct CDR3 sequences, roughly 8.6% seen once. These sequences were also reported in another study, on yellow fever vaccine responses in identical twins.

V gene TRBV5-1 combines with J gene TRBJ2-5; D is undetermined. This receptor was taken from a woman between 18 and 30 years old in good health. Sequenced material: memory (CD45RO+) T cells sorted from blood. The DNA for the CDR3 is TGCGCCAGCAGCTTGGGGCCAGTACAAGAGACCCAGTACTTC. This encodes CASSLGPVQETQYF.